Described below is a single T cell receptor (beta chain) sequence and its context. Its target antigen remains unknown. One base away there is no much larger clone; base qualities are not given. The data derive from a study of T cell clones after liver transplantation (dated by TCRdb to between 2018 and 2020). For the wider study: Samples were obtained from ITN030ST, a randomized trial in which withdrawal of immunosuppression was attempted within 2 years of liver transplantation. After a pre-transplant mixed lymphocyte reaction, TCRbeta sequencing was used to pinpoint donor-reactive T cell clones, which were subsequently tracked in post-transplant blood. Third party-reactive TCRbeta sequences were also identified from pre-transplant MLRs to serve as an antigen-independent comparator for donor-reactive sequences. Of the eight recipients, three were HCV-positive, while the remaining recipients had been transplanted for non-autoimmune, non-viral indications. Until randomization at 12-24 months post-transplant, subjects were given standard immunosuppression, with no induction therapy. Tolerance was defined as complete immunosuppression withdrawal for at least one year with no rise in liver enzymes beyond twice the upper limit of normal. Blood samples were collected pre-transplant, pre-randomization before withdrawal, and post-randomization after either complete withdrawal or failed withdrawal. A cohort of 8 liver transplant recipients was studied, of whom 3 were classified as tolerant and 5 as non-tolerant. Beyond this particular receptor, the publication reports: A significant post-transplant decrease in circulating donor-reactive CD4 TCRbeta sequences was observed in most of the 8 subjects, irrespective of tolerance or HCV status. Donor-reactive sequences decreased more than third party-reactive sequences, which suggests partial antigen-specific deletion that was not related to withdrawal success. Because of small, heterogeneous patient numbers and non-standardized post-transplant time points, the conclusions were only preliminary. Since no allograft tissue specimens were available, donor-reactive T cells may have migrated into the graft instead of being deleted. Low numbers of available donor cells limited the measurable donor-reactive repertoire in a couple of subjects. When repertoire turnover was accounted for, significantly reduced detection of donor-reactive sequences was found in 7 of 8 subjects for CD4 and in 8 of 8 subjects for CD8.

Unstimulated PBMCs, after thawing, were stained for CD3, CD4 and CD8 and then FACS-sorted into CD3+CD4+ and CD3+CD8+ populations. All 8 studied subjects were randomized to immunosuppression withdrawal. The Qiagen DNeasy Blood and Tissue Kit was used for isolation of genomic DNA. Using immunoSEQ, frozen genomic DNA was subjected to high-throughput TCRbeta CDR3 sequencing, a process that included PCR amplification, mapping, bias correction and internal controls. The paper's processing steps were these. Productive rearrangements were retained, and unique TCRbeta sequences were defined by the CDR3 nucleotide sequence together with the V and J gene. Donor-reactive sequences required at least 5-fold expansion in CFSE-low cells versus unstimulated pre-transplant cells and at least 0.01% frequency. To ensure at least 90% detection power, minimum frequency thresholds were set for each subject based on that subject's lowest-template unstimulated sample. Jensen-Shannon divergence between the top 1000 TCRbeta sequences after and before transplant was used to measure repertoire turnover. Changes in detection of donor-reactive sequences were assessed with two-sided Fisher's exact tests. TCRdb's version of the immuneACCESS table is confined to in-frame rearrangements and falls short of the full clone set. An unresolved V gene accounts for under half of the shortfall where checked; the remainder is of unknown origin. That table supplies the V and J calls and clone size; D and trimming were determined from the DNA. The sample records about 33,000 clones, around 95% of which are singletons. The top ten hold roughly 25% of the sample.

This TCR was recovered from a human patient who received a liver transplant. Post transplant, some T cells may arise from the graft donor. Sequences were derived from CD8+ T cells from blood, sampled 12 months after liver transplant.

The sequenced DNA is TGTGCCAGCTTTCGGGGGCGGAGAACCGGGGAGCTGTTTTTT. Its protein is CASFRGRRTGELFF. This chain joins TRBV6-1 to TRBJ2-2; the D gene may be TRBD1 or TRBD2, since each aligns over 6 bases. The CDR3 spans 14 residues, from the cysteine through the phenylalanine. Kept here is only the CDR3 DNA, which spans 42 bases and is read in frame from base 1. A distance of 15 bases separates the germline ends of V and J, which lose 8 bases and 5 bases respectively. The CDR1 and CDR2 encoded by the germline V gene are MNHNS and SASEGT.